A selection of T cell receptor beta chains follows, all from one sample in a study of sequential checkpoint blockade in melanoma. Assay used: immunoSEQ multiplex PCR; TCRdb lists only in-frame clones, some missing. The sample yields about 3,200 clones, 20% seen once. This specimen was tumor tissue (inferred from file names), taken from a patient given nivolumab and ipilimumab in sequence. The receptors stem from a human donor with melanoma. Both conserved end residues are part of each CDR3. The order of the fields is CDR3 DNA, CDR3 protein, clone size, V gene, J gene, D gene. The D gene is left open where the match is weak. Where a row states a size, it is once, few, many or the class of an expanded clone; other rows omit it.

CDR3 DNA: TGTGCCAGCAGCTCTTATACGGGATTCGGCCGATACGAGCAGTACTTC
CDR3 protein: CASSSYTGFGRYEQYF
clone size: many
V gene: TRBV11-3
J gene: TRBJ2-7
D gene: .

CDR3 DNA: TGTGCCAGCAGCTTGGATCTAGGGGGCGGGGAGCTGTTTTTT
CDR3 protein: CASSLDLGGGELFF
clone size: medium-sized
V gene: TRBV11-3
J gene: TRBJ2-2
D gene: .

CDR3 DNA: TGTGCCATCAGTGAATTAGGGACAGGGACCCAAGAGACCCAGTACTTC
CDR3 protein: CAISELGTGTQETQYF
clone size: .
V gene: TRBV10-3
J gene: TRBJ2-5
D gene: TRBD1

CDR3 DNA: TGTGCCAGCAGCTTAGTCGAAGGACAGAACACTGAAGCTTTCTTT
CDR3 protein: CASSLVEGQNTEAFF
clone size: many
V gene: TRBV11-3
J gene: TRBJ1-1
D gene: .

CDR3 DNA: TGCGCCAGCAGCCAAGAAAGAACAGACGGGCGCGAGCAGTACTTC
CDR3 protein: CASSQERTDGREQYF
clone size: .
V gene: TRBV4-1
J gene: TRBJ2-7
D gene: .

CDR3 DNA: TGTGCCAGCAGCCAGAATGGGAGACACAATGAGCAGTTCTTC
CDR3 protein: CASSQNGRHNEQFF
clone size: many
V gene: TRBV11-3
J gene: TRBJ2-1
D gene: .

CDR3 DNA: TGTGCCAGCAGTTACACAGGAAGGAGCTCCTACGAGCAGTACTTC
CDR3 protein: CASSYTGRSSYEQYF
clone size: medium-sized
V gene: TRBV6-8
J gene: TRBJ2-7
D gene: .

CDR3 DNA: TGTGCCAGCAGCTTAGTAGGGAAAGAACAAGAGACCCAGTACTTC
CDR3 protein: CASSLVGKEQETQYF
clone size: many
V gene: TRBV11-3
J gene: TRBJ2-5
D gene: .

CDR3 DNA: TGTGCCAGCAGCAGAGGGGCCTCCTACAATGAGCAGTTCTTC
CDR3 protein: CASSRGASYNEQFF
clone size: few
V gene: TRBV11-3
J gene: TRBJ2-1
D gene: .

CDR3 DNA: TGTGCCAGCTCAAAACAGGGGGAGACCCAGTACTTC
CDR3 protein: CASSKQGETQYF
clone size: few
V gene: TRBV18
J gene: TRBJ2-5
D gene: TRBD1